The clone carrying this T cell receptor (beta chain) has only one observation. These data originate in a study of CD8+ T cells in alopecia areata. The CDR3 loop spans 11 amino acids. Germline V gene lookup returns CDR1 SQVTM and CDR2 ANQGSEA. The germline V and J ends were trimmed by 5 bases and 6 bases, with 8 bases remaining between them. cDNA serving as the sequencing template came from extracted, reverse transcribed RNA. Method: immunoSEQ multiplex PCR; TCRdb's copy keeps in-frame clones and lacks some. The sample records 65,000 to 95,000 clones, roughly half being singletons. Researchers gathered lesional scalp punch biopsies and peripheral blood from patients with alopecia areata.

The sequence derives from a human donor with alopecia areata. The chain links TRBV29-1 to TRBJ1-3; tentative D call: TRBD1 (6 bases). Sequencing used NKG2D-high CD8+ T cells sorted from blood. The CDR3 region has the DNA TGCAGCGTTACGGGACAAAACACCATATATTTT. Amino acids: CSVTGQNTIYF.